The 24 T cell receptor beta chains below all came from one sample that was sequenced in a study of blood T cell repertoires in COVID-19. Produced via immunoSEQ multiplex PCR; TCRdb's table is partial and in-frame only. The sample records about 280,000 clones, roughly 90% being singletons. Sequenced input: peripheral blood. These receptors were taken from a woman in her 40s who had recovered from COVID-19.

This chain uses TRBV3-1 (or the pseudogene TRBV3-2) with TRBJ1-2; D might be TRBD1 (6 bases). Looked up from germline, CDR1 is LGHDT and CDR2 is YNNKEL (reference sequence). This CDR3 contains 15 residues. Trimming took 4 bases from V and 5 from J, leaving 17 bases between them. The CDR3 loop reads CASSPTRTATYGYTF. The CDR3 DNA sequence: TGTGCCAGCAGCCCGACCCGGACAGCCACTTATGGCTACACCTTC.

The chain joins TRBV27 to TRBJ1-2; D is perhaps TRBD1 (6 bases). CDR3 length equals 15 residues. V was clipped by 4 bases and J by 5 bases, with 17 bases between them. Looked up from germline, CDR1 is MNHEY and CDR2 is SMNVEV (reference sequence). The CDR3 reads CASSSSRGELYGYTF. The CDR3 bases are TGTGCCAGCAGTTCCTCCAGGGGAGAATTGTATGGCTACACCTTC.

The chain links TRBV10-1 to TRBJ2-7; 11 positions agree with TRBD2. CDR3 size: 13 residues. Germline-derived CDR1 and CDR2 are WNHNN and SYGVQD (reference sequence). V lost 10 bases, J lost 4 bases, and 6 bases stayed unmatched. As DNA, the CDR3 is TGCGCCATAACTAGCGGGAGCCGGTACGAGCAGTACTTC. This translates into CAITSGSRYEQYF.

The sample holds one count of this clone. CDR3 sequence reads: CAWRGQGSLAGDYEQYF. CDR3 bases: TGTGCCTGGAGGGGGCAGGGTTCACTAGCGGGAGATTACGAGCAGTACTTC. The V gene is TRBV30, the J gene TRBJ2-7, with 11 nucleotides matching TRBD2. The ends lost 3 bases at V and 4 bases at J; junction bases unmatched: 14. Germline-derived CDR1 and CDR2 are GTSNPN and SVGIG (reference sequence). The CDR3 consists of 17 residues.

This clone has just one count. V gene TRBV24-1 combines with J gene TRBJ2-1, with 8 bases matching TRBD2. J gave up 0 bases and V 5 bases, and 11 bases lay outside the gene matches. The germline CDR1 and CDR2 sequences are KGHDR and SFDVKD. CDR3 length: 18 residues. In DNA form, the CDR3 reads TGTGCCACCAGTGCCCTTGGGAGTGCGGGGGGCTCCTACAATGAGCAGTTCTTC. Its translation: CATSALGSAGGSYNEQFF.

V is TRBV6-5 and J is TRBJ1-1; a weak D match, TRBD1 (5 bases). Germline CDR1 is MNHEY and CDR2 is SVGAGI. This CDR3 has 14 residues. V lost 0 bases and J lost 9, with 14 bases in between. CDR3 residues: CASSYSTPGEKAFF. The CDR3 bases are TGTGCCAGCAGTTACTCGACACCGGGGGAGAAAGCTTTCTTT.

J is TRBJ1-1 and V is TRBV10-3; 7 nucleotides match TRBD1. CDR1 ENHRY and CDR2 SYGVKD come from the germline V gene. After removal of 4 bases from V and 7 bases from J, the junction contained 3 bases not matched to a gene. The CDR3 spans 12 residues. CDR3 nucleotides: TGTGCCATCAGTGTAGACAGGGTTGAAGCTTTCTTT. Protein product: CAISVDRVEAFF.

The chain combines TRBV27 with TRBJ2-4; the D gene is possibly TRBD2 (6 bases). The CDR3 is made up of 14 amino acids. From germline, CDR1 is MNHEY and CDR2 SMNVEV (reference sequence). The V end was cut by 11 bases, the J end by 2 bases, with 16 bases between. The CDR3 nucleotides read TGTGCCTCAACGGGAGAGGCGTCCAAAAACATTCAGTACTTC. It translates to CASTGEASKNIQYF.

The chain joins TRBV18 to TRBJ1-3; a possible D gene is TRBD1 (5 bases). Germline values: CDR1 KGHSH, CDR2 LQKENI. This CDR3 spans 15 amino acids. V lost 2 bases, J lost 1 base, and 9 bases lay in between. CDR3 sequence (DNA): TGTGCCAGCTCACCAGGGGCAGCATCTGGAAACACCATATATTTT. Its protein is CASSPGAASGNTIYF.

The rearrangement joins TRBV7-3 to TRBJ2-1; 9 bases map to TRBD1. The germline V gene has CDR1 SGHTA and CDR2 FQGTGA. The CDR3 sequence is 16 residues long. The V gene end was trimmed by 1 base and the J gene end by 8 bases; junction bases not matched to a gene: 9. The CDR3 DNA reads as TGTGCCAGCAGCTTAAGCCCCGGACAGGGGTTCTATGAGCAGTTCTTC. The encoded protein is CASSLSPGQGFYEQFF.

This rearrangement joins TRBV7-2 to TRBJ2-1; TRBD2 is a possible D gene (6 bases). The V end lost 3 bases, the J end lost 3 bases, and 12 bases lay between the germline ends. In germline, CDR1 is SGHTA, CDR2 FQGNSA. This CDR3 has 15 residues. CDR3: CASSFTGVGYNEQFF. The CDR3, as DNA: TGTGCCAGCAGCTTTACGGGAGTGGGCTACAATGAGCAGTTCTTC.

The chain uses TRBV24-1 and TRBJ2-5; possible D gene TRBD2, 5 bases. CDR3 size: 15 residues. Germline lookup yields CDR1 KGHDR and CDR2 SFDVKD. Trimming stripped 0 bases from V and 4 bases from J, with 11 bases between. CDR3 coding DNA: TGTGCCACCAGTGATTTGTGGGGTGGAGGAGAGACCCAGTACTTC. Protein sequence: CATSDLWGGGETQYF.

The V gene is TRBV19, the J gene TRBJ1-2; maybe TRBD1 (6 bases). Trimming shortened V by 6 bases and J by 2 bases, and 10 bases separated the two germline ends. Germline V gene sequence: CDR1 LNHDA, CDR2 SQIVND (reference sequence). This CDR3 comprises 13 residues. CDR3 loop: CASRKGGNYGYTF. As DNA, the CDR3 is TGTGCCAGTAGAAAGGGGGGGAACTATGGCTACACCTTC.

The rearrangement links TRBV28 to TRBJ2-3; 7 nucleotides line up with TRBD1. CDR3 size: 12 residues. V trimming: 4 bases; J trimming: 11 bases; junction bases outside the gene matches: 6. In germline, CDR1 is MDHEN, CDR2 SYDVKM. The chain's CDR3 is CASSSGTELQYF. The CDR3 nucleotides read TGTGCCAGCAGTTCGGGGACAGAATTGCAGTATTTT. The complete variable domain, with remaining parts taken from reference TRBV28 and TRBJ2-3, reads DVKVTQSSRYLVKRTGEKVFLECVQDMDHENMFWYRQDPGLGLRLIYFSYDVKMKEKGDIPEGYSVSREKKERFSLILESASTNQTSMYLCASSSGTELQYFGPGTRLTVL.

Remarks on this clone: The junction departs from the called germline gene at one end, perhaps through a read error. The V gene is TRBV4-1, the J gene TRBJ2-1; TRBD2 matches at 13 bases. The CDR3 extends over 15 amino acids. Germline values: CDR1 MGHRA, CDR2 YSYEKL. CDR3 residues: CASSRTSGGYNEQFF. The CDR3 DNA reads TGCGCCAGCAGCCGGACTAGCGGGGGCTACAACGAGCAGTTCTTC.

The rearrangement links TRBV18 to TRBJ1-4; 7 positions agree with TRBD1. The CDR3 runs to 15 residues. The V and J ends lost 2 bases and 5 bases, in that order; junction bases with no gene match: 5. Germline CDR1 is KGHSH and CDR2 is LQKENI. The DNA for the CDR3 is TGTGCCAGCTCACCAGCAAGGGACAGAAATGAAAAACTGTTTTTT. This codes for CASSPARDRNEKLFF.

The V gene is TRBV28, the J gene TRBJ2-7, with 7 bases aligning to TRBD2. The germline V gene encodes CDR1 MDHEN and CDR2 SYDVKM. This CDR3 is built from 15 residues. V gave up 6 bases and J gave up 5 bases; unmatched junction bases: 13. CDR3 loop: CASSPLAPSGNEQYF. The CDR3 DNA is TGTGCCAGCAGCCCACTAGCGCCCAGCGGGAACGAGCAGTACTTC.

The rearrangement uses TRBV25-1 and TRBJ2-2, with a possible D match to TRBD2 (5 bases). The length of the CDR3 is 15 residues. Trimming left V 5 bases short and J 3 bases short, with 13 bases between. Germline-derived CDR1 and CDR2 are MGHDK and SYGVNS. The CDR3 DNA sequence: TGTGCCAGCAGTAGTGAGGGAAGTTACACCGGGGAGCTGTTTTTT. Amino acids: CASSSEGSYTGELFF.

The V and J genes are TRBV18 and TRBJ2-1, with 7 nucleotides matching TRBD2. V trimming: 6 bases; J trimming: 5 bases; junction bases outside the gene matches: 13. Germline V gene data show CDR1 as KGHSH and CDR2 as LQKENI. The CDR3 has 16 residues. CDR3 in amino acids: CASSTGGAGTNNEQFF. DNA for the CDR3: TGTGCCAGCTCCACGGGGGGAGCGGGAACTAACAATGAGCAGTTCTTC.

This clone was seen a single time. V usage is TRBV28 and J usage is TRBJ2-3; possibly TRBD1 for D (6 bases). Trimming took 5 bases from V and 5 from J, leaving 17 bases between them. The V gene's germline CDR1 is MDHEN and CDR2 SYDVKM. The CDR3 spans 15 residues. This chain's CDR3 is CASSPYRVEGDTQYF. The DNA of the CDR3 is TGTGCCAGCAGTCCCTACAGGGTTGAGGGAGATACGCAGTATTTT.

The rearrangement links TRBV7-3 to TRBJ1-4; a possible D gene is TRBD1 (5 bases). The CDR3 covers 16 residues. Germline-derived CDR1 and CDR2 are SGHTA and FQGTGA. V shed 1 base and J shed 8 bases, with 17 bases lying between them. The CDR3 sequence: CASSLSGGRVQEKLFF. The DNA for the CDR3 is TGTGCCAGCAGCTTAAGCGGCGGCAGGGTACAGGAAAAACTGTTTTTT.

The table lists this clone with a count of one. The V call is TRBV4-2, the J call TRBJ2-3; TRBD1 matches 7 bases. The ends lost 4 bases at V and 0 bases at J; junction bases unmatched: 1. Germline V CDR1 and CDR2: LGHNA, YNFKEQ. There are 14 residues in the CDR3. CDR3 in amino acids: CASSPGGSTDTQYF. CDR3 in DNA: TGTGCCAGCAGCCCAGGGGGTAGCACAGATACGCAGTATTTT.

This clone was recorded once. This rearrangement joins TRBV30 to TRBJ1-1, with 7 bases aligning to TRBD1. The germline gives CDR1 GTSNPN, CDR2 SVGIG (reference sequence). CDR3 size: 16 residues. After removal of 6 bases from V and 0 bases from J, the junction contained 13 bases not matched to a gene. The CDR3 sequence: CACPGQRPLMNTEAFF. CDR3 nucleotide sequence: TGTGCCTGTCCGGGACAGCGGCCCCTCATGAACACTGAAGCTTTCTTT.

The chain has TRBV2 and TRBJ1-5; TRBD1 matches 9 bases. CDR3 size: 14 residues. The V gene end was trimmed by 5 bases and the J gene end by 2 bases; junction bases not matched to a gene: 1. Germline V lookup: CDR1 SNHLY, CDR2 FYNNEI. The CDR3 spells CASSWTGGNQPQHF. The CDR3 nucleotides are TGTGCCAGCAGTTGGACAGGGGGCAATCAGCCCCAGCATTTT.